This TCR beta chain was identified in a study of blood T cell repertoires in COVID-19. Study-wide background: PBMCs, B-cell-depleted T cells, or T cells were the source of the cDNA or gDNA that made up the material.

This CDR3 is built from 18 residues. The V segment lost 5 bases and the J segment 1 base; nucleotides outside the gene matches: 6. Germline V lookup: CDR1 MNHEY, CDR2 SMNVEV (reference sequence). Participants spanned ages about 18 to 89 years and resided in 24 US areas. Two negative PCRs, clearance, or symptom resolution characterized the recovered Cohort 3 donors. As processed by the authors: Cell counts per sample came from amplifying reference gene primers. Assay: immunoSEQ multiplex PCR; the TCRdb copy retains only in-frame clones and omits some. Clone size and the V and J calls come from that table; the DNA yielded D and trimming. The sample includes about 260,000 clones, 86% seen only once; the top ten take roughly 1.9%.

Input material: PBMCs or T cells enriched from blood (not recorded which). The TCR originated in a woman in her forties or fifties who had recovered from COVID-19. The rearrangement uses TRBV27 and TRBJ2-1; 15 nucleotides line up with TRBD2. CDR3 residues: CASSPLGLAGGSYNEQFF. CDR3 sequence (DNA): TGTGCCAGCAGTCCCCTGGGACTAGCGGGGGGATCCTACAATGAGCAGTTCTTC.